This TCR beta chain was identified in a study of T cell responses to AZD1222 COVID-19 vaccine. Study-level findings and limits: Spike-specific TCR breadth and depth both grew after two AZD1222 doses.

Comment on this clone: What it recognizes is unknown.

Libraries were prepared by immunoSEQ multiplex PCR; TCRdb keeps only in-frame clonotypes and omits some of them. Here the sample spans about 130,000 clones, roughly 87% being singletons. Looked up from germline, CDR1 is SGHRS and CDR2 is YFSETQ. V trimming: 4 bases; J trimming: 0 bases; junction bases outside the gene matches: 6. The CDR3 covers 17 residues. The receptor was isolated from an adult who received the AZD1222 COVID-19 vaccine. Specimen: peripheral blood, collected 28 days after the second AZD1222 dose. This rearrangement joins TRBV5-1 to TRBJ2-3; 12 nucleotides match TRBD2. CDR3 protein: CASSPGLAGLSTDTQYF. The CDR3 DNA reads TGCGCCAGCAGCCCGGGACTAGCGGGCCTTAGCACAGATACGCAGTATTTT.